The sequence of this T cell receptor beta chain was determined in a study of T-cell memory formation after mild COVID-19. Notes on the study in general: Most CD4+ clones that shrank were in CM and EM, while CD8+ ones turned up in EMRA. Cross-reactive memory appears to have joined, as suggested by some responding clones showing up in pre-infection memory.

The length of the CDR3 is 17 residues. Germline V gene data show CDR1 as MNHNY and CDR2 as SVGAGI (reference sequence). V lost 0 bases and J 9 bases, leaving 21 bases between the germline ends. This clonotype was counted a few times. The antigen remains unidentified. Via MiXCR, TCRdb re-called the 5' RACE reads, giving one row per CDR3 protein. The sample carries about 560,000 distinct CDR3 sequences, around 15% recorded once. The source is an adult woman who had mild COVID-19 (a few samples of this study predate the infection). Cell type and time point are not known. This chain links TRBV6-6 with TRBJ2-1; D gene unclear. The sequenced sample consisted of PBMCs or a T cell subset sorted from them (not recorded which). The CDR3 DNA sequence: TGTGCCAGCAGTTACTCGATCTCAAGGGAAATTGGTAGTGAGCAGTTCTTC. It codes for CASSYSISREIGSEQFF.